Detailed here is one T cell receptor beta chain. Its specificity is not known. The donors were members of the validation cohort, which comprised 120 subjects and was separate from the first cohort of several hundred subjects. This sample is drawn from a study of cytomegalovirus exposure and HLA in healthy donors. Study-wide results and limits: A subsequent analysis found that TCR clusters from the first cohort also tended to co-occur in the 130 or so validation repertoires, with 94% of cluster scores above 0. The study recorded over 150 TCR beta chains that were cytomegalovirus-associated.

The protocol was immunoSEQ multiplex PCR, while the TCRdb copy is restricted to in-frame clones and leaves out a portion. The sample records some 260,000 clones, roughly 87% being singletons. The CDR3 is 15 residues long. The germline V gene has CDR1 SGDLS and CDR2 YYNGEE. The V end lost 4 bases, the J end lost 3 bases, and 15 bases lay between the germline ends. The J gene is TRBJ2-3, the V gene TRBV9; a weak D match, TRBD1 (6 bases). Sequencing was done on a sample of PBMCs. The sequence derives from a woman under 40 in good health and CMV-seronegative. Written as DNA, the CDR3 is TGTGCCAGCAGCCCACCTGACAGGTTAACAGATACGCAGTATTTT. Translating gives CASSPPDRLTDTQYF.